This T cell receptor (beta chain) was identified during a study of persistence of HIV-infected CD4 T cells. About the research overall: The sample holds CD4+ T cells responsive to CMV or HIV-1 Gag. Findings and limits, study-wide: TCR analyses could not target the rare provirus-carrying CMV-responding cells.

The stimulus was lysate of CMV-infected fibroblasts, around 11 ug/mL. Memory cells lacking CD40L and CD69 with high CD45RO were sorted. The germline gives CDR1 SEHNR, CDR2 FQNEAQ (reference sequence). The trim removed 4 bases at V and 4 bases at J, leaving 11 bases unmatched. The CDR3 runs 16 residues. Sequencing used immunoSEQ version 4 in survey mode. Only in-frame clones appear in the TCRdb table, and some are missing; sequencing was by immunoSEQ multiplex PCR. This sample carries more than 45,000 clones, around 72% of them seen once, and the ten largest clones take around 3%. Concerning this clone: Its antigen is not identified.

This sequence originates from an adult man with HIV who was CMV-seropositive. The sample was CD4+ T cells sorted from PBMCs after 18-hour stimulation, taken from a patient who received antiretroviral therapy. This chain links TRBV7-9 with TRBJ2-5; TRBD2 aligns across 8 bases. The CDR3 DNA follows: TGTGCCAGCAGCTCGAGGGGAGCGGGGGCAGGAGAGACCCAGTACTTC. Translated, it gives CASSSRGAGAGETQYF.